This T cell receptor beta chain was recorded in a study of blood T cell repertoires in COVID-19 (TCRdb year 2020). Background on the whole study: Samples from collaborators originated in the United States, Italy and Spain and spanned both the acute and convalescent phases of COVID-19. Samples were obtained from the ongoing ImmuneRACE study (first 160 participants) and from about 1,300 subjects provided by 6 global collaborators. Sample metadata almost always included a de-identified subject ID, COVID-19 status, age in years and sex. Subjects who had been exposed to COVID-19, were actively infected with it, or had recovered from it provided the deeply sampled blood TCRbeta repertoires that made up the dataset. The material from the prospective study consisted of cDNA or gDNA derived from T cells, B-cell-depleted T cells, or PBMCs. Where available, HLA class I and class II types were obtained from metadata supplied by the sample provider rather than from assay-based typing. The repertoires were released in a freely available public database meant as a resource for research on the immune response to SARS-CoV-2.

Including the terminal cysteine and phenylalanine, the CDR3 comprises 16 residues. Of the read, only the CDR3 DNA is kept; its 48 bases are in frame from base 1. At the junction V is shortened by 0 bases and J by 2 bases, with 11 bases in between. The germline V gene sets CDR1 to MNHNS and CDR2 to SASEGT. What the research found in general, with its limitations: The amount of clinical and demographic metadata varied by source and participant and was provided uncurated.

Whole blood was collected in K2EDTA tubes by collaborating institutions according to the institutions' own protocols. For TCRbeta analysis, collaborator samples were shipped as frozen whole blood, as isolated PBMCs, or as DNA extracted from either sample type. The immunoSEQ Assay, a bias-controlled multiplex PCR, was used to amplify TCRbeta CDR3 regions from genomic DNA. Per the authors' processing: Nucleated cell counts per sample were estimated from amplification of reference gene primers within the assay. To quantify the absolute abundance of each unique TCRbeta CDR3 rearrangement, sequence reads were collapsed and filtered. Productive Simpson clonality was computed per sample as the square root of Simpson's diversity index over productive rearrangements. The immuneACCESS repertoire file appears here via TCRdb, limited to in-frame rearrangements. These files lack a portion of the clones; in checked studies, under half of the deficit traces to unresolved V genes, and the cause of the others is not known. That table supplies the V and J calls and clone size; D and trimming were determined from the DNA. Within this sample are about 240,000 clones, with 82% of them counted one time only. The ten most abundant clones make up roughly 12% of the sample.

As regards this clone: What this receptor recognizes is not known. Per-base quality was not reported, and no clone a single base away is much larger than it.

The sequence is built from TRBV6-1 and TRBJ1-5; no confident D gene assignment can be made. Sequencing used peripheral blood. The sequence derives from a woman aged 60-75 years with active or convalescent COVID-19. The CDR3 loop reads CASSEARGNRNQPQHF. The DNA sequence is TGTGCCAGCAGTGAAGCGAGAGGGAACCGCAATCAGCCCCAGCATTTT.